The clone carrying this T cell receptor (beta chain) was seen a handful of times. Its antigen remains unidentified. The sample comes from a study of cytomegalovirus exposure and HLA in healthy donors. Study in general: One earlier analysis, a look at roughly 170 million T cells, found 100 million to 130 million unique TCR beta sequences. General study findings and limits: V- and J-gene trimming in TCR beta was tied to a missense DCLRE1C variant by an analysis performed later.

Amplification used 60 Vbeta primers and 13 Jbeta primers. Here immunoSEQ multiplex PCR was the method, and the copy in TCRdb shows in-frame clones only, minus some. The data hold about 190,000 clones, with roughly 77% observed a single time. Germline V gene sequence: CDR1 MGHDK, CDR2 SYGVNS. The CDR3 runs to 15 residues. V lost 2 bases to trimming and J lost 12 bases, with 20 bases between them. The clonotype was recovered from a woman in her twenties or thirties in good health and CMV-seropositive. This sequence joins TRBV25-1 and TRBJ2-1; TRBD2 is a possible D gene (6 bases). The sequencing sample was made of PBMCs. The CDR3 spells CASSEGGSESGPQFF. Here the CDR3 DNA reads TGTGCCAGCAGTGAAGGGGGGTCGGAGTCAGGGCCGCAGTTCTTC.